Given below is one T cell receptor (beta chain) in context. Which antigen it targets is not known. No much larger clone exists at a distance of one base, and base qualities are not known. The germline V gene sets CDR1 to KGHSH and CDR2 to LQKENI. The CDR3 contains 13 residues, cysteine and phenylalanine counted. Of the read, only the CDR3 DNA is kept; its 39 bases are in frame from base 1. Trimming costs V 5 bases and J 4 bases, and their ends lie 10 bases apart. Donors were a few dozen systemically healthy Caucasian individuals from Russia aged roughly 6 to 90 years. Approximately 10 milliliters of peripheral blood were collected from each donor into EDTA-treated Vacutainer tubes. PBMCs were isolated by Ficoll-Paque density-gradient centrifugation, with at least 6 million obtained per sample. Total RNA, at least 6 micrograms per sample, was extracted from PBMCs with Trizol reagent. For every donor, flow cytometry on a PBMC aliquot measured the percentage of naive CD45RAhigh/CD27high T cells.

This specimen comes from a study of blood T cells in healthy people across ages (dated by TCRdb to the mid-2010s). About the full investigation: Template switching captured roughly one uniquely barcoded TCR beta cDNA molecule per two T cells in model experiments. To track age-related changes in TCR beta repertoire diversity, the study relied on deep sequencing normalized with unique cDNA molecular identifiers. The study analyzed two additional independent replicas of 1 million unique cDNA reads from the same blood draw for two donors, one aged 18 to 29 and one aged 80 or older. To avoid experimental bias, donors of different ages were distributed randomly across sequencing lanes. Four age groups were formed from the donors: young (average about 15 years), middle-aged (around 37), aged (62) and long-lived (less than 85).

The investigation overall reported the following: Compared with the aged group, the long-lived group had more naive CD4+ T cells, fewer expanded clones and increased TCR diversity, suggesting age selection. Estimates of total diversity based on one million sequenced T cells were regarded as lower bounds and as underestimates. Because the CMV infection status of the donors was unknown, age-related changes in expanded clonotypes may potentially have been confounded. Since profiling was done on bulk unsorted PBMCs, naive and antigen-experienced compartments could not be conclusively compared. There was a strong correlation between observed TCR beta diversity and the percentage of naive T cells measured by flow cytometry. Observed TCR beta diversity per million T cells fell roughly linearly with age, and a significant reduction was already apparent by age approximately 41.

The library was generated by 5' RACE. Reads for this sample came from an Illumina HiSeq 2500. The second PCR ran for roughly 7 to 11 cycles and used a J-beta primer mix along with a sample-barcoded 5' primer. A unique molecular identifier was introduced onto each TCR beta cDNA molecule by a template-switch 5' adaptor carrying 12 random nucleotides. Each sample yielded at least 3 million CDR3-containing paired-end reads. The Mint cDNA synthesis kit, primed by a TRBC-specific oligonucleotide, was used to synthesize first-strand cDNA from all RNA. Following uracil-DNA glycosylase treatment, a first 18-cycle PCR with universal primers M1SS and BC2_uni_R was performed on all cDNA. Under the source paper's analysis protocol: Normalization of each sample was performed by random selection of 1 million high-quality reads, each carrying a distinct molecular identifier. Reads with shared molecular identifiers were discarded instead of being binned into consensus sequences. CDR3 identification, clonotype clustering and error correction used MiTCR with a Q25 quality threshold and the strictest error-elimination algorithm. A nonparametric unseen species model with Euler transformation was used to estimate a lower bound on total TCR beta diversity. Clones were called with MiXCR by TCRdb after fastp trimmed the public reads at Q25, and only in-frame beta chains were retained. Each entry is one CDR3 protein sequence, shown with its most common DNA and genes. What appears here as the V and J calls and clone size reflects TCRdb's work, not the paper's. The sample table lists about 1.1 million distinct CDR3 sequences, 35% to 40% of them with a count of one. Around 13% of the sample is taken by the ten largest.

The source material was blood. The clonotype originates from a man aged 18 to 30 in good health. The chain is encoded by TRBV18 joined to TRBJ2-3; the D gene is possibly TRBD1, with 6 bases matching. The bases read TGTGCCAGCTCAGCTGACAGGCCAGATACGCAGTATTTT. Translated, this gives CASSADRPDTQYF.